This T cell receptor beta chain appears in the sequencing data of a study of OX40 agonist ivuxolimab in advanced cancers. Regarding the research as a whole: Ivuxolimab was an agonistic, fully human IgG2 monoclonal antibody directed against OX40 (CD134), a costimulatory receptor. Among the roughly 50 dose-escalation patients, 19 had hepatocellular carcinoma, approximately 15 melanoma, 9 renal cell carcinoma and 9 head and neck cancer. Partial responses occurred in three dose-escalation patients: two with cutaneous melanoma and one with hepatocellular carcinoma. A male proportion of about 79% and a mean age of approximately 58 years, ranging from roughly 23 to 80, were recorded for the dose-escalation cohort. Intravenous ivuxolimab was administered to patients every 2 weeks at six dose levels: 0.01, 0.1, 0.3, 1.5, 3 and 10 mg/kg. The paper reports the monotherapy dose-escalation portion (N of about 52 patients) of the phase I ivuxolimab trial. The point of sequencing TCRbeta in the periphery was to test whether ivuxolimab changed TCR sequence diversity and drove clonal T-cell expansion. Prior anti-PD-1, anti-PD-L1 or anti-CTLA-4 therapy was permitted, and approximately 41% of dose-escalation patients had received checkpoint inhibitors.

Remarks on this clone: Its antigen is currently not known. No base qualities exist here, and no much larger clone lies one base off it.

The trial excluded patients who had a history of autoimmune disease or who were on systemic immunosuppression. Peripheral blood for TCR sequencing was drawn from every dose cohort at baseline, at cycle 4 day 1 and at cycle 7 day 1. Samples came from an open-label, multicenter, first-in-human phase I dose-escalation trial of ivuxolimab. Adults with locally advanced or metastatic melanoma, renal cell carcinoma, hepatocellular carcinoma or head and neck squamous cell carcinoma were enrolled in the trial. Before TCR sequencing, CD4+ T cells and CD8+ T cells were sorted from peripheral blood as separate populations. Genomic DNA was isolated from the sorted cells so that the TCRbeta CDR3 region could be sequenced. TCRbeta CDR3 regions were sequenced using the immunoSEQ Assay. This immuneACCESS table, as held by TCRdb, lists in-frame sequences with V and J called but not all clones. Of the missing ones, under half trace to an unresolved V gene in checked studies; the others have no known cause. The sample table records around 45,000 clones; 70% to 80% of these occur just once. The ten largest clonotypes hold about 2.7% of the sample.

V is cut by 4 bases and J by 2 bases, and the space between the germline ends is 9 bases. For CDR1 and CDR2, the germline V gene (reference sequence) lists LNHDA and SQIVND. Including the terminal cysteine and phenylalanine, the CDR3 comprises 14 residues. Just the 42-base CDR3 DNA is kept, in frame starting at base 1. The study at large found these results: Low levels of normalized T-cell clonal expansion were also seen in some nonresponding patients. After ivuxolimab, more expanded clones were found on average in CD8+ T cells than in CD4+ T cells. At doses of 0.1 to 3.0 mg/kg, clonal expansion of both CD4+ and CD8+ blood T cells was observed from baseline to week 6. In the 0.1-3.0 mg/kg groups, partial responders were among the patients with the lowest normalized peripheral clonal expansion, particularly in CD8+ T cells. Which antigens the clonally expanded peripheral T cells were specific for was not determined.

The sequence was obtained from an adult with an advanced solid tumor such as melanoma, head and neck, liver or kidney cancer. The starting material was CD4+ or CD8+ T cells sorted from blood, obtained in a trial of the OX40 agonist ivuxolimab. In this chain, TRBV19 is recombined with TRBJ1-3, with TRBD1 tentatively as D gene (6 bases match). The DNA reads TGTGCCAGTAGTACGACAGGAACTGGAAACACCATATATTTT. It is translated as CASSTTGTGNTIYF. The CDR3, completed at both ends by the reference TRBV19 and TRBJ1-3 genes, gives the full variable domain DGGITQSPKYLFRKEGQNVTLSCEQNLNHDAMYWYRQDPGQGLRLIYYSQIVNDFQKGDIAEGYSVSREKKESFPLTVTSAQKNPTAFYLCASSTTGTGNTIYFGEGSWLTVV.